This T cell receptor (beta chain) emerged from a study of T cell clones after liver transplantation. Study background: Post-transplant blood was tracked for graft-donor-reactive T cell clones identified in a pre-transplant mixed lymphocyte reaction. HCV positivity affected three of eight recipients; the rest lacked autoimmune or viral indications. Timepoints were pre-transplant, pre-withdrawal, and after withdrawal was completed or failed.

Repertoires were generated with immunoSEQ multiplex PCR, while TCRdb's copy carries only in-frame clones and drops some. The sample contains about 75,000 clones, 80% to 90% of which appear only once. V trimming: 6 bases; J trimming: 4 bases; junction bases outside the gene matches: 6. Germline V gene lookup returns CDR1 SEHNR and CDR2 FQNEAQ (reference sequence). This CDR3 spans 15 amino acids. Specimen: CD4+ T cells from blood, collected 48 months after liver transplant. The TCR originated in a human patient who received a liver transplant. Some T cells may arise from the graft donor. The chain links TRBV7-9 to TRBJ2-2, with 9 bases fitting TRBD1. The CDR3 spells CASRRQGGSTGELFF. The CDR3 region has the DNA TGTGCCAGCAGAAGACAGGGGGGCAGCACCGGGGAGCTGTTTTTT.